This TCR beta chain appears in the sequencing data of a study of cytomegalovirus exposure and HLA in healthy donors. Overall study findings and caveats: Reported performance of the classifier showed diagnosis of cytomegalovirus status with high specificity and sensitivity.

The germline V gene has CDR1 SGHTA and CDR2 FQGNSA. V gave up 0 bases and J gave up 3 bases, with 11 bases separating them. The CDR3 runs 15 residues. Turning to this clone: Its target is not known.

PCR used 60 Vbeta primers and 13 Jbeta primers. TCRdb's table, derived via immunoSEQ multiplex PCR, lists solely in-frame clones and lacks some. The listing contains about 150,000 clones. The chain joins TRBV7-2 to TRBJ1-2, with D perhaps matching TRBD1 (5 bases). This TCR derives from a man between 25 and 39 years old in good health and CMV-seronegative. Sequencing was done on a sample of PBMCs. CDR3 sequence reads: CASSLAAGLDYGYTF. CDR3 in DNA: TGTGCCAGCAGCTTAGCAGCAGGGCTGGACTATGGCTACACCTTC.